The present T cell receptor beta chain was sequenced within a study of shared clonotypes between healthy human individuals. Study-wide context: The study used three CD4 naive, three CD4 memory, two CD8 naive and one CD8 memory plate per donor.

This clone was observed a handful of times. V lost 1 base, J lost 2 bases, and 5 bases lay in between. Germline V CDR1 and CDR2: SSHAT, FNYEAQ (reference sequence). The CDR3 is made up of 13 amino acids. Several immunoSEQ plates held equal portions of the genomic DNA taken from each subset. TCRdb's table, derived via immunoSEQ multiplex PCR, lists solely in-frame clones and lacks some. The sample yields 330,000 or so clones, around four fifths seen once. The J gene is TRBJ2-5, the V gene TRBV7-7; no clear D gene. The receptor was derived from a man aged 30 to 39 in good health. The sequenced sample consisted of memory CD4+ T cells sorted from blood. Subset reported: CD45RA-negative fraction. CDR3 bases: TGTGCCAGCAGCTTAGGGCGACAAGAGACCCAGTACTTC. Translation gives CASSLGRQETQYF.